These 31 T cell receptor beta chains originate from one sample sequenced in a study of tumor-infiltrating lymphocytes in primary liver carcinoma (TCRdb year 2017). TCRdb shows the sequencer as Illumina HiSeq 2500. Using a constant-region primer and ProtoScript II reverse transcriptase, TCRbeta-specific cDNA was reverse-transcribed from about 0.45 ug total RNA. TCRbeta libraries were built with three nested multiplex PCR rounds, a slightly modified ARM-PCR procedure. Each of the first two PCR rounds ran for approximately 10 cycles using multiplex TRBV1-TRBV30 forward primers together with a Cbeta reverse primer. TCRdb itself trimmed the public reads at Q25 with fastp, ran MiXCR and retained productive beta chains. CDR3 protein sequences are deduplicated, and each keeps its most common genes and DNA. In this sample the table shows a few hundred thousand distinct CDR3 sequences, 50% to 75% of which occur a single time. In total, the top ten clones hold about a sixth of the sample.

Blood RNA was extracted from unsorted whole blood with TRIzol reagent; germline DNA came from the DNeasy Blood & Tissue kit. The sequenced sample was peripheral blood. The receptor source for this set is a young woman with primary liver carcinoma and hepatitis B virus infection.

The CDR3 nucleotides are TGTGCCAGCAACGTACACTACAGCTCCTACAATGAGCAGTTCTTC. Protein product: CASNVHYSSYNEQFF. The chain has TRBV7-8 and TRBJ2-1; unclear D gene. The CDR3 has 15 amino acids. Germline CDR1 is SGHVS and CDR2 is FQNEAQ. V was shortened by 7 bases and J by 0 bases, with 13 bases between the two germline ends. The whole variable domain, filled in from reference TRBV7-8 and TRBJ2-1, reads GAGVSQSPRYKVAKRGQDVALRCDPISGHVSLFWYQQALGQGPEFLTYFQNEAQLDKSGLPSDRFFAERPEGSVSTLKIQRTQQEDSAVYLCASNVHYSSYNEQFFGPGTRLTVL.

This clonotype has a handful of counts. The genes are TRBV6-2 or TRBV6-3 and TRBJ1-1, with D possibly being TRBD1 (5 bases). V was shortened by 6 bases and J by 1 base, with 18 bases between the two germline ends. Germline assignment: CDR1 MNHEY and CDR2 SVGEGT. CDR3 length equals 16 residues. The CDR3 DNA follows: TGTGCCAGCAGCCGCGTTTTGAGACAGAAGAACACTGAAGCTTTCTTT. As protein: CASSRVLRQKNTEAFF.

The V gene is TRBV4-2, the J gene TRBJ2-5; 9 bases agree with TRBD2. V dropped 11 bases and J dropped 5; count of bases not matched to a gene: 18. CDR1 and CDR2 from the germline V gene are LGHNA and YNFKEQ. This CDR3 region has 16 residues. CDR3 loop: CAGIQDPAGGGETQYF. As DNA, the CDR3 is TGTGCCGGCATCCAAGATCCAGCGGGAGGAGGGGAGACCCAGTACTTC.

This chain connects TRBV10-3 to TRBJ2-5, with D perhaps matching TRBD2 (5 bases). Trimming pared 2 bases from V and 5 bases from J, leaving 12 bases between. The V gene's germline CDR1 is ENHRY and CDR2 SYGVKD. The CDR3 totals 14 residues. DNA for the CDR3: TGTGCCATCAGTGAGGTGGGAGCCAGGGAGACCCAGTACTTC. Translated: CAISEVGARETQYF.

This chain joins TRBV7-8 and TRBJ1-2, with D tentatively TRBD1 (5 bases). Germline V lookup: CDR1 SGHVS, CDR2 FQNEAQ. The CDR3 has 17 amino acids. V lost 4 bases, J lost 0 bases, and 18 bases lay in between. CDR3 sequence (DNA): TGTGCCAGCAGCTCTAGCGGGGCCTTACCCCCTAACTATGGCTACACCTTC. It yields the protein CASSSSGALPPNYGYTF.

This rearrangement joins TRBV6-1 to TRBJ2-7; TRBD1 aligns across 9 bases. This CDR3 is 15 amino acids long. Germline V CDR1 and CDR2: MNHNS, SASEGT. V dropped 3 bases and J dropped 12; count of bases not matched to a gene: 15. The CDR3 protein is CASSDAGTGKHEWYF. CDR3 coding DNA: TGTGCCAGCAGTGATGCCGGGACAGGGAAGCACGAGTGGTACTTC.

Remarks on this clonotype: The germline gene is not matched at one end of the junction; a read error may be the cause. This sequence joins TRBV6-5 and TRBJ2-2, with D perhaps TRBD2 (8 bases). The CDR3 is 15 residues long. CDR1 and CDR2 (germline): MNHEY, SVGAGI. DNA for the CDR3: TGTGCCGCCGGGAGGGGGCAAAGTAACACCAGGGAGCTGTTTTTT. Its translation is CAAGRGQSNTRELFF.

This clonotype was picked up a small number of times. This could be a read error, since a much larger clone is one nucleotide away. The chain has TRBV11-2 and TRBJ2-2; TRBD2 might be the D (6 bases). Germline V gives CDR1 SGHAT, CDR2 FQNNGV. The CDR3 spans 13 residues. CDR3 sequence: CASSRVGGGELLF. DNA for the CDR3: TGTGCCAGCAGTCGAGTCGGAGGCGGGGAGCTGCTTTTT.

This clonotype is classed as medium-sized. This rearrangement joins TRBV4-1 to TRBJ1-4; D possibly corresponds to TRBD1 (5 bases). Germline CDR1 reads MGHRA; CDR2 reads YSYEKL. The CDR3 extends over 15 amino acids. V lost 1 base to trimming and J lost 3 bases, with 9 bases between them. CDR3 region: CASSQVRGSNEKLFF. The CDR3, as DNA: TGCGCCAGCAGCCAAGTGAGGGGATCTAATGAAAAACTGTTTTTT.

The rearrangement uses TRBV5-4 and TRBJ1-1; tentatively, D is TRBD1 (6 bases). Germline V gene lookup returns CDR1 SGHNT and CDR2 YYREEE (reference sequence). Trimming left V 3 bases short and J 4 bases short, with 22 bases between. This CDR3 is 17 amino acids long. This CDR3 is CASSYGGRGQGGTEAFF. The CDR3 DNA sequence: TGTGCCAGCAGCTATGGGGGTCGGGGACAAGGTGGCACTGAAGCTTTCTTT.

There are many counts of this clonotype. CDR3 in DNA: TGTGCCAGCAGATATATGACAGATACGCAGTATTTT. It encodes CASRYMTDTQYF. The chain couples TRBV11-1 to TRBJ2-3; D not certain. Germline V lookup: CDR1 SGHAT, CDR2 FQDESV (reference sequence). The V and J ends lost 6 bases and 3 bases respectively, with 7 bases between them. CDR3 length: 12 residues.

To note about this clonotype: This is likely a read error, given that the CDR3 carries no conserved phenylalanine or tryptophan at its end. This chain connects TRBV14 to TRBJ1-5; weak D call: TRBD1 (6 bases). The CDR3 loop spans 16 amino acids. The ends were cut back, 4 bases at V and 2 bases at J, with 15 bases in the middle. Germline V gene lookup returns CDR1 SGHDN and CDR2 FVKESK. CDR3: CASSRRTDLRNQPQHL. CDR3 nucleotide sequence: TGTGCCAGCAGCCGAAGGACAGATCTGCGCAATCAGCCCCAGCATCTT.

Notes on this clonotype: This may be a read error, as it is one base from a much larger clone. The chain uses TRBV6-5 and TRBJ2-2; no firm D call. The CDR3 is made up of 13 amino acids. Looked up from germline, CDR1 is MNHEY and CDR2 is SVGAGI. CDR3 bases: TGTACCAGCCACCGACCAAACACCGGGGAGCTGTTTTTT. It encodes CTSHRPNTGELFF.

J is TRBJ2-6 and V is TRBV18; D ambiguous. From germline, CDR1 is KGHSH and CDR2 LQKENI. CDR3 length: 14 residues. Deletions cut 3 bases from V and 2 bases from J, with 5 bases between. The CDR3 reads CASSPQTGANVLTF. DNA for the CDR3: TGTGCCAGCTCACCCCAAACTGGGGCCAACGTCCTGACTTTC. The whole variable domain, filled in from reference TRBV18 and TRBJ2-6, reads NAGVMQNPRHLVRRRGQEARLRCSPMKGHSHVYWYRQLPEEGLKFMVYLQKENIIDESGMPKERFSAEFPKEGPSILRIQQVVRGDSAAYFCASSPQTGANVLTFGAGSRLTVL.

As concerns this clonotype: One junction end does not reproduce the germline sequence, and a read error may be involved. This chain joins TRBV11-3 and TRBJ2-1, with 9 bases aligning to TRBD2. CDR1 and CDR2 from the germline V gene are SGHNT and YENEEA. This CDR3 contains 18 residues. For the CDR3, the DNA is TGTGCCAGCAGCTTAGTCGGGGGGACTAGCAGGGGAAACAATGAGCAGCTCTTC. Amino acid sequence: CASSLVGGTSRGNNEQLF.

This clonotype turned up a few times. A much more abundant neighbour one base away suggests this may be a read error. The chain couples TRBV29-1 to TRBJ2-4, with D maybe TRBD2 (5 bases). V was cut by 8 bases and J by 7 bases, with 15 bases left in between. Germline lookup yields CDR1 SQVTM and CDR2 ANQGSEA. CDR3 size: 12 residues. The CDR3 DNA follows: TGCAGCATTGCGGGTCTTAGGAACATTCAGTACTTC. Its translation: CSIAGLRNIQYF.

Remarks on this clonotype: Being one base from a much bigger clone, this may be a read error. This sequence joins TRBV6-5 and TRBJ2-3; D remains unclear. CDR1 is MNHEY, CDR2 SVGAGI, per germline. The CDR3 totals 12 residues. The V and J ends lost 7 bases and 2 bases respectively, with 7 bases between them. CDR3 in amino acids: CASTGYTDTQYF. CDR3 bases: TGTGCCAGCACCGGATACACAGATACGCAGTATTTT.

The chain recombines TRBV12-3 or TRBV12-4 with TRBJ2-2; a possible D gene is TRBD2 (5 bases). The V and J ends lost 0 bases and 0 bases respectively, with 8 bases between them. This CDR3 has 16 residues. CDR3 DNA sequence: TGTGCCAGCAGTTTAGCTCGGGGAGCGAACACCGGGGAGCTGTTTTTT. Translating gives CASSLARGANTGELFF.

This chain connects TRBV29-1 to TRBJ1-2; D is uncertain. V lost 4 bases and J 8 bases, leaving 11 bases between the germline ends. The CDR3 consists of 11 residues. Germline V CDR1 and CDR2: SQVTM, ANQGSEA. The CDR3 DNA follows: TGCAGCGTTGCTAAAGGGAAAGGCTACACCTTC. Its translation: CSVAKGKGYTF. Full variable domain (remainder filled in from reference TRBV29-1 and TRBJ1-2): SAVISQKPSRDICQRGTSLTIQCQVDSQVTMMFWYRQQPGQSLTLIATANQGSEATYESGFVIDKFPISRPNLTFSTLTVSNMSPEDSSIYLCSVAKGKGYTFGSGTRLTVV.

This clonotype turned up a few times. This sequence joins TRBV12-3 or TRBV12-4 and TRBJ1-2, with 9 bases identical to TRBD1. This CDR3 spans 18 amino acids. Losses at the gene ends were 4 bases for V and 6 bases for J; bases not matched to a gene: 18. CDR3 coding DNA: TGTGCCAGCAGTTCACTACGATACCCCCGGGACAGGGTTGATGGCTACACCTTC. Protein sequence: CASSSLRYPRDRVDGYTF.

This clonotype appeared many times. V is TRBV6-2 or TRBV6-3 and J is TRBJ2-3; D might be TRBD1 (5 bases). The CDR3 loop spans 15 amino acids. CDR1 MNHEY and CDR2 SVGEGT come from the germline V gene. V was trimmed by 4 bases and J by 3 bases, leaving 14 bases between them. CDR3 nucleotides: TGTGCCAGCAGTTCTCAGGGAAGAAGGACAGATACGCAGTATTTT. The encoded protein is CASSSQGRRTDTQYF.

As for this clonotype: A junction end diverges from the germline sequence, so it may reflect a read error. The CDR3 sequence: CVSSYLNTGELFF. CDR3 nucleotides: TGTGTCAGCAGTTACCTAAACACCGGGGAGCTGTTTTTT. The V call is TRBV6-2 or TRBV6-3, the J call TRBJ2-2, with no clear D. The CDR3 loop spans 13 amino acids. Germline V gene sequence: CDR1 MNHEY, CDR2 SVGEGT.

In its sample, this clonotype was seen a few times. The V call is TRBV29-1, the J call TRBJ2-2; D possibly matches TRBD1 or TRBD2 (5 bases each). V lost 6 bases and J lost 4, with 15 bases in between. Germline CDR1 and CDR2: SQVTM and ANQGSEA. The CDR3 loop spans 14 amino acids. The CDR3 DNA reads as TGCAGCGTCCGGACTGGGGGATTCACCGGGGAGCTGTTTTTT. As protein: CSVRTGGFTGELFF.

Comment on this clonotype: Given a much more abundant clone one base away, this may be a read error. The chain links TRBV11-2 to TRBJ2-5; 13 bases map to TRBD2. The ends lost 5 bases at V and 5 bases at J; junction bases unmatched: 5. Per germline, CDR1 SGHAT and CDR2 FQNNGV. The CDR3 is made up of 15 amino acids. This CDR3 reads CASSVTSGGGETQYF. CDR3 in DNA: TGTGCCAGCAGCGTCACTAGCGGGGGGGGTGAGACCCAGTACTTC.

In the case of this clonotype: A much larger clone lies a single base off, so this may be a read error. The chain carries TRBV6-5 and TRBJ2-5, with 7 bases matching TRBD2. The trim removed 5 bases at V and 4 bases at J, leaving 10 bases unmatched. Per the germline V gene, CDR1 is MNHEY and CDR2 is SVGAGI. CDR3 length: 15 amino acids. The CDR3 is CASSLQLATRETQYF. In DNA, the CDR3 is TGTGCCAGCAGTCTTCAACTAGCGACCCGAGAGACCCAGTACTTC.

With respect to this clonotype: One junction end does not reproduce the germline sequence, and a read error may be involved. V is TRBV6-1 and J is TRBJ2-7; no firm D call. Germline CDR1 MNHNS, CDR2 SASEGT. CDR3 length equals 14 residues. CDR3 nucleotides: TGTGCCAGGAGTGAATTCGGACCTCCCTACGAGCAATACTTC. Encoded protein: CARSEFGPPYEQYF.

This clonotype occurred a few times. The chain combines TRBV10-3 with TRBJ2-7, with 7 bases matching TRBD1. Per the germline V gene, CDR1 is ENHRY and CDR2 is SYGVKD. Unmatched junction bases numbered 0, after V lost 1 base and J lost 0 bases. The CDR3 consists of 14 residues. The CDR3: CAISEWDSSYEQYF. CDR3 DNA: TGTGCCATCAGTGAGTGGGACAGCTCCTACGAGCAGTACTTC.

A note on this clonotype: One base away lies a much larger clone, so this may be a sequencing read error. The chain joins TRBV10-3 to TRBJ2-5, with D hard to call. This CDR3 has 12 amino acids. Per germline, CDR1 ENHRY and CDR2 SYGVKD. CDR3: CSISESKETQYF. CDR3 bases: TGTTCCATCAGTGAGTCGAAAGAGACCCAGTACTTC.

About this clonotype: A read error may be the cause here, since a much bigger clone is one base away. This chain links TRBV4-1 with TRBJ1-2; 7 bases are shared with TRBD1. V lost 1 base to trimming and J lost 8 bases; unmatched junction nucleotides: 16. This CDR3 region has 17 residues. Germline loops: CDR1 MGHRA, CDR2 YSYEKL. The CDR3 sequence: CASSQGNSGQAANGYTF. The CDR3 DNA reads as TGCGCCAGCAGCCAAGGTAACTCCGGACAGGCCGCGAACGGCTACACCTTC.

As regards this clonotype: It may be a read error: a sequence one base away is much more abundant. The J gene is TRBJ2-5, the V gene TRBV29-1; D unresolved. CDR1 is SQVTM, CDR2 ANQGSEA, per germline. The CDR3 contains 13 residues. Trimming took off 8 bases at V and 1 base at J, with 14 bases between the two ends. The CDR3 loop reads CSRLHGFQETQYF. The DNA of the CDR3 is TGCAGCCGACTCCATGGGTTCCAAGAGACCCAGTACTTC.

Remarks on this clonotype: A much larger clone lies one base from this, so it may be a read error. The gene calls are TRBV4-3 and TRBJ1-1, with D maybe TRBD1 (6 bases). Trimming cost V 0 bases and J 7 bases, with 15 bases left between them. Germline V gene data show CDR1 as LGHNA and CDR2 as YSLEER. CDR3 size: 15 residues. CDR3 nucleotide sequence: TGCGCCAGCAGCCAAGATCAAGGGGGATGGAGTGAAGCTTTCTTT. Amino acid sequence: CASSQDQGGWSEAFF.